Following are 15 T cell receptor beta chains from one sample sequenced in a study of CD8+ T cells in alopecia areata. cDNA reverse transcribed from extracted RNA served as the sequencing template. The method was immunoSEQ multiplex PCR; TCRdb's version includes in-frame clones alone and lacks a portion of them. The sample records 150,000 to 200,000 clones, 50% to 70% being singletons. Indicated treatment: oral pan-JAK inhibitor, 5-10 mg twice daily. Sequencing used CD4+ T cells sorted from blood, obtained at approximately week 49, from a patient treated with tofacitinib. The receptors were sampled from a human donor with alopecia areata.

This chain uses TRBV7-9 with TRBJ1-1; no clear D. CDR1 SEHNR and CDR2 FQNEAQ come from the germline V gene (reference sequence). The V gene lost 2 bases and the J gene lost 1 base, with 5 bases spanning the gap. The CDR3 sequence is 13 residues long. The CDR3 DNA reads TGTGCCAGCAGCTTACGACAGAACACTGAAGCTTTCTTT. Its translation: CASSLRQNTEAFF.

The chain links TRBV10-3 to TRBJ2-5; 9 bases are shared with TRBD2. Germline V gives CDR1 ENHRY, CDR2 SYGVKD. V trimming: 2 bases; J trimming: 4 bases; junction bases outside the gene matches: 2. This CDR3 region has 14 residues. CDR3 in DNA: TGTGCCATCAGTGAGGCGGGGGGGCCAGAGACCCAGTACTTC. Its translation: CAISEAGGPETQYF.

This clone was picked up a small number of times. The chain recombines TRBV10-3 with TRBJ2-1, with D possibly being TRBD2 (5 bases). The CDR3 is 14 amino acids. V was trimmed by 2 bases and J by 8 bases, leaving 13 bases between them. From germline, CDR1 is ENHRY and CDR2 SYGVKD. The CDR3, as DNA: TGTGCCATCAGTGAGATGCGCGGGTCGTATGAGCAGTTCTTC. Translating it yields CAISEMRGSYEQFF.

The rearrangement uses TRBV5-1 and TRBJ1-2, with D tentatively TRBD1 (6 bases). Trimming removed 4 bases at V and 4 bases at J, with 14 bases between. Germline V gene lookup returns CDR1 SGHRS and CDR2 YFSETQ. The CDR3 is made up of 14 amino acids. CDR3 sequence: CASSLQGRSYGYTF. Written as DNA, the CDR3 is TGCGCCAGCAGCCTACAGGGCCGTAGCTATGGCTACACCTTC.

The V and J genes are TRBV27 and TRBJ2-3; 8 bases are a match to TRBD1. After removal of 3 bases from V and 8 bases from J, the junction contained 10 bases not matched to a gene. Germline V gene sequence: CDR1 MNHEY, CDR2 SMNVEV (reference sequence). The CDR3 has 15 residues. CDR3 protein: CASSFSGRGLTTQYF. The CDR3, as DNA: TGTGCCAGCAGTTTTTCCGGCAGGGGGCTGACTACGCAGTATTTT.

The chain employs TRBV2 and TRBJ1-6; D is unresolved. The germline V and J ends were trimmed by 4 bases and 9 bases, with 10 bases remaining between them. Germline V gene lookup returns CDR1 SNHLY and CDR2 FYNNEI. The CDR3 is made up of 13 amino acids. The CDR3 DNA reads as TGTGCCAGCAGTGCCGGGGTGGGTTCACCCCTCCACTTT. Its protein product is CASSAGVGSPLHF.

V is TRBV30 and J is TRBJ1-1, with a possible D match to TRBD1 (5 bases). Trimming removed 6 bases from V and 9 bases from J, with 14 bases in between. This CDR3 has 11 amino acids. Germline CDR1 GTSNPN, CDR2 SVGIG (reference sequence). The CDR3 region is CACPQGAQAFF. Written as DNA, the CDR3 is TGTGCCTGCCCCCAGGGTGCCCAAGCTTTCTTT. Using reference TRBV30 and TRBJ1-1 for the parts outside the CDR3, the full variable domain is SQTIHQWPATLVQPVGSPLSLECTVEGTSNPNLYWYRQAAGRGLQLLFYSVGIGQISSEVPQNLSASRPQDRQFILSSKKLLLSDSGFYLCACPQGAQAFFGQGTRLTVV.

V is TRBV5-1 and J is TRBJ1-3; D is perhaps TRBD1 (5 bases). CDR3 length: 13 residues. Germline CDR1 and CDR2: SGHRS and YFSETQ. V was trimmed by 4 bases and J by 8 bases, leaving 13 bases between them. The CDR3 region has the DNA TGCGCCAGCAGCGCAGGGTTGGGGGACACCATATATTTT. Its protein is CASSAGLGDTIYF.

The V call is TRBV2, the J call TRBJ2-3, with D uncertain. CDR3 size: 11 residues. Germline V gene lookup returns CDR1 SNHLY and CDR2 FYNNEI. Trimming pared 8 bases from V and 8 bases from J, leaving 11 bases between. The CDR3 protein is CASRTVATQYF. DNA of the CDR3: TGTGCCAGCCGGACCGTGGCTACGCAGTATTTT.

This clone was counted a few times. The chain uses TRBV29-1 and TRBJ2-7; D may be TRBD1 (5 bases). Per germline, CDR1 SQVTM and CDR2 ANQGSEA. The ends were cut back, 7 bases at V and 3 bases at J, with 19 bases in the middle. The CDR3 extends over 14 amino acids. CDR3 in DNA: TGCAGCGCTACCAAGGGGAAGGCTTACTACGAGCAGTACTTC. It is translated as CSATKGKAYYEQYF.

This clone is labeled medium-sized (0.01 to 0.1%). V usage is TRBV14 and J usage is TRBJ2-7, with 7 bases fitting TRBD1. The CDR3 contains 14 residues. Trimming removed 4 bases from V and 3 bases from J; junction bases left unmatched: 6. Germline lookup yields CDR1 SGHDN and CDR2 FVKESK. The CDR3 sequence: CASSPLDRRYEQYF. CDR3 coding DNA: TGTGCCAGCAGCCCTCTGGACAGGCGCTACGAGCAGTACTTC. Full variable domain (outside the CDR3, taken from reference TRBV14 and TRBJ2-7): EAGVTQFPSHSVIEKGQTVTLRCDPISGHDNLYWYRRVMGKEIKFLLHFVKESKQDESGMPNNRFLAERTGGTYSTLKVQPAELEDSGVYFCASSPLDRRYEQYFGPGTRLTVT.

This chain uses TRBV27 with TRBJ2-3; D unclear. CDR1 is MNHEY and CDR2 is SMNVEV in the germline V gene (reference sequence). V lost 4 bases, J lost 11 bases, and 16 bases lay in between. The CDR3 is 13 amino acids. The CDR3 reads CASSSPVLGVQYF. The CDR3 coding sequence is TGTGCCAGCAGTTCCCCAGTCTTAGGAGTGCAGTATTTT.

The chain uses TRBV29-1 and TRBJ2-7; D call uncertain. The CDR3 length is 12 residues. V lost 4 bases, J lost 3 bases, and 10 bases lay in between. CDR1 SQVTM and CDR2 ANQGSEA come from the germline V gene. The DNA of the CDR3 is TGCAGCGTTGCAATTTCGGTCTACGAGCAGTACTTC. It translates to CSVAISVYEQYF.

The gene calls are TRBV5-6 and TRBJ2-3, with TRBD1 as a possible D gene (5 bases). Germline assignment: CDR1 SGHDT and CDR2 YYEEEE. The CDR3 is 15 residues long. V gave up 3 bases and J gave up 6 bases, with 17 bases separating them. The CDR3 DNA reads as TGTGCCAGCAGCTCTGGTAGGGGCTTGGGGGATACGCAGTATTTT. Its protein is CASSSGRGLGDTQYF. Based on the CDR3 plus reference TRBV5-6 and TRBJ2-3, the full variable domain is DAGVTQSPTHLIKTRGQQVTLRCSPKSGHDTVSWYQQALGQGPQFIFQYYEEEERQRGNFPDRFSGHQFPNYSSELNVNALLLGDSALYLCASSSGRGLGDTQYFGPGTRLTVL.

This chain uses TRBV2 with TRBJ1-6, with 7 bases that match TRBD1. CDR1 SNHLY and CDR2 FYNNEI come from the germline V gene. CDR3 length: 13 amino acids. The trim removed 9 bases at V and 9 bases at J, leaving 8 bases unmatched. The CDR3 DNA is TGTGCCAGATCGACAGGGAAGAGTTCACCCCTCCACTTT. Protein sequence: CARSTGKSSPLHF.